A single sample is the source of the 7 T cell receptor beta chains below, sequenced in a study of beta chain features in type 1 diabetes. Every isolated RNA sample was fully reverse transcribed, so sequencing captured expressed TCRB transcripts. Here immunoSEQ multiplex PCR was the method, and the copy in TCRdb shows in-frame clones only, minus some. Among 330,000 or so clones listed, 15% to 20% were seen once. Specimen: naive CD4+ T cells from blood. These receptor sequences come from a woman between 18 and 30 years old in good health.

The chain employs TRBV19 and TRBJ2-4; a weak D match, TRBD2 (6 bases). CDR3 length: 15 residues. CDR1 is LNHDA and CDR2 is SQIVND in the germline V gene (reference sequence). V shed 2 bases and J shed 7 bases, with 15 bases lying between them. The CDR3 spells CASSIRGIQQNIQYF. DNA for the CDR3: TGTGCCAGTAGTATACGGGGGATACAGCAGAACATTCAGTACTTC.

This clone was counted between two and nine times. The chain employs TRBV11-2 and TRBJ2-7, with a possible D match to TRBD1 (6 bases). The CDR3 runs to 13 residues. The V gene lost 6 bases and the J gene lost 4 bases, with 13 bases spanning the gap. Looked up from germline, CDR1 is SGHAT and CDR2 is FQNNGV. The CDR3 protein is CASRPGAGYEQYF. As DNA, the CDR3 is TGTGCCAGCAGGCCAGGGGCAGGGTACGAGCAGTACTTC. The complete variable domain, with remaining parts taken from reference TRBV11-2 and TRBJ2-7, reads EAGVAQSPRYKIIEKRQSVAFWCNPISGHATLYWYQQILGQGPKLLIQFQNNGVVDDSQLPKDRFSAERLKGVDSTLKIQPAKLEDSAVYLCASRPGAGYEQYFGPGTRLTVT.

The gene calls are TRBV5-1 and TRBJ2-5; 11 bases agree with TRBD2. Trimming cost V 1 base and J 5 bases; bases outside gene matches: 4. The CDR3 has 15 amino acids. CDR1 SGHRS and CDR2 YFSETQ come from the germline V gene. CDR3 nucleotides: TGCGCCAGCAGCTTGACTAGCGGGAGTGTGGAGACCCAGTACTTC. It translates to CASSLTSGSVETQYF. The full variable domain, its missing parts supplied by reference TRBV5-1 and TRBJ2-5, is KAGVTQTPRYLIKTRGQQVTLSCSPISGHRSVSWYQQTPGQGLQFLFEYFSETQRNKGNFPGRFSGRQFSNSRSEMNVSTLELGDSALYLCASSLTSGSVETQYFGPGTRLLVL.

The chain carries TRBV5-1 and TRBJ2-3, with D maybe TRBD2 (5 bases). With 4 bases removed from V and 4 bases from J, the gap between germline ends came to 13 bases. The CDR3 sequence is 14 residues long. Germline V gene sequence: CDR1 SGHRS, CDR2 YFSETQ. CDR3 sequence: CASSPEAAADTQYF. The CDR3 DNA reads as TGCGCCAGCAGCCCGGAGGCTGCAGCAGATACGCAGTATTTT.

In regard to this clone: The same CDR3 arises from other DNA sequences in this sample as well. This chain connects TRBV5-1 to TRBJ2-5, with TRBD1 as a possible D gene (6 bases). The germline CDR1 and CDR2 sequences are SGHRS and YFSETQ. The CDR3 totals 13 residues. The germline V and J ends were trimmed by 4 bases and 3 bases, with 10 bases remaining between them. The CDR3, as DNA: TGCGCCAGCAGCCTCGGACAGAAAGAGACCCAGTACTTC. Its protein is CASSLGQKETQYF.

In the case of this clone: This specimen includes other DNA sequences encoding the same CDR3. CDR3 nucleotides: TGCGCCAGCAGCTCGGGAACAGGGAGCTCTGGGGCCAACGTCCTGACTTTC. This encodes CASSSGTGSSGANVLTF. The chain links TRBV5-1 to TRBJ2-6; TRBD1 might be the D (6 bases). The CDR3 runs to 17 residues. V lost 3 bases and J lost 0, with 13 bases in between. The germline V gene has CDR1 SGHRS and CDR2 YFSETQ.

The rearrangement joins TRBV4-3 to TRBJ1-5, with 9 bases aligning to TRBD1. The CDR3 consists of 14 residues. V trimming: 1 base; J trimming: 5 bases; junction bases outside the gene matches: 0. Per the germline V gene, CDR1 is LGHNA and CDR2 is YSLEER. The CDR3 here is CASSQGDRDQPQHF. The CDR3 DNA reads as TGCGCCAGCAGCCAAGGGGACAGGGATCAGCCCCAGCATTTT.